A single T cell receptor beta chain is shown here with its context. These data come from a study of blood T cell repertoires in COVID-19. In the study overall: The United States, Italy and Spain were the sources of the acute and convalescent COVID-19 samples. The cDNA or gDNA used as material had been derived from T cells, B-cell-depleted T cells, or PBMCs.

The trim removed 1 base at V and 3 bases at J, leaving 8 bases unmatched. The V gene's germline CDR1 is MNHEY and CDR2 SMNVEV (reference sequence). The length of the CDR3 is 16 residues. Authors' data handling: Amplifying reference gene primers gave estimates of nucleated cell counts. The assay was immunoSEQ multiplex PCR, and TCRdb's table has in-frame clones only and misses some. The DNA gave D and trimming, while V, J and clone size come from that table. Altogether some 170,000 clones are present, about 90% being singletons, with the ten largest covering roughly 1.2%. Cohort assignment relied on participant-reported clinical history.

This TCR was sampled from a human donor with acute COVID-19. The donor label of this sample is uncertain. Material: PBMCs or T cells enriched from blood (not recorded which). The chain joins TRBV27 to TRBJ2-7; 8 positions match TRBD2. CDR3 nucleotide sequence: TGTGCCAGCAGTTTATTCACGGGAGGGTCTGGCTACGAGCAGTACTTC. Amino acids: CASSLFTGGSGYEQYF.